The clone carrying this TCR beta chain was seen a single time. Trimming took 1 base from V and 8 from J; bases not matched to a gene: 8. Germline CDR1 is SGHAT and CDR2 is FQNNGV. CDR3 size: 16 residues. The source of the sample is a study of blood T cells in healthy people across ages. Extraction of total RNA produced a minimum of 5 micrograms from each sample. Together with a sample-barcoded 5' primer, a J-beta primer mix was included in a second PCR lasting roughly 6 to 12 cycles. The template-switch adaptor was a 5' adaptor with 12 random nucleotides. It tagged each cDNA molecule. TCRdb reanalysed the 5' RACE reads using MiXCR and keeps one entry per CDR3 protein. The sample has under 750,000 distinct CDR3 sequences; around 50% are singletons.

J is TRBJ1-4 and V is TRBV11-2, with 9 bases fitting TRBD1. The receptor comes from a man older than 75 in good health. Sequenced: blood. CDR3: CASSLATGGGQEKLFF. In DNA, the CDR3 is TGTGCCAGCAGCTTAGCTACAGGGGGCGGTCAAGAAAAACTGTTTTTT.